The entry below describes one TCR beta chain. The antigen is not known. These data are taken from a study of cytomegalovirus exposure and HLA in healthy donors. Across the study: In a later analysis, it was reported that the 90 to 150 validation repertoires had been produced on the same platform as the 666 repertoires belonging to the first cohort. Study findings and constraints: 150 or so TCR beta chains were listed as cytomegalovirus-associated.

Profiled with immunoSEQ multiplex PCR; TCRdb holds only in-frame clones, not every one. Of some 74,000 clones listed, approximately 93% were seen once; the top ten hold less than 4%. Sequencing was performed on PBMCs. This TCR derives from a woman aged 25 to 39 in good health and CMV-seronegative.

CDR3 sequence (DNA): TGTGCCAGCAGTCCCCTGTGGAGCTCCTACAATGAGCAGTTCTTC. This encodes CASSPLWSSYNEQFF. The chain uses TRBV2 and TRBJ2-1; D remains unclear. The germline V and J ends were trimmed by 5 bases and 0 bases, with 11 bases remaining between them. The germline gives CDR1 SNHLY, CDR2 FYNNEI. This CDR3 has 15 amino acids. Supplemented by reference TRBV2 and TRBJ2-1, the full variable domain reads EPEVTQTPSHQVTQMGQEVILRCVPISNHLYFYWYRQILGQKVEFLVSFYNNEISEKSEIFDDQFSVERPDGSNFTLKIRSTKLEDSAMYFCASSPLWSSYNEQFFGPGTRLTVL.